This T cell receptor (beta chain) was sequenced during a study of blood T cell repertoires in COVID-19 (dated by TCRdb to the early 2020s). A note on the overall study: Samples covering the acute and convalescent phases of COVID-19 were provided by collaborators in the United States, Italy and Spain. The material from the prospective study consisted of cDNA or gDNA derived from T cells, B-cell-depleted T cells, or PBMCs. Deeply sampled blood TCRbeta repertoires from subjects exposed to, actively infected with, or recovered from COVID-19 were included in the dataset. Where HLA class I and class II types were available, the types were taken from metadata supplied by the sample provider, not from assay-based typing. The repertoires were released in a freely available public database intended as a resource for research on the immune response to SARS-CoV-2. The samples were drawn from two sources: the first 160 participants of the ongoing ImmuneRACE study, and over 1,000 subjects contributed by 6 global collaborators. Nearly every sample came with metadata listing a de-identified subject ID, COVID-19 status, age in years and sex.

Details on this clone: Its antigen is still unknown. Base qualities are not at hand, and no much larger clone is one base apart.

V drops 2 bases and J drops 5 bases, leaving 12 bases in between. The germline V gene gives CDR1 as SNHLY and CDR2 as FYNNEI. Including the terminal cysteine and phenylalanine, the CDR3 comprises 14 residues. Left in the record is the CDR3 DNA by itself, 42 bases read in frame from the first base. Study-level results and caveats: Clinical and demographic metadata were provided uncurated, with the amount varying by source and participant.

The immunoSEQ Assay, a bias-controlled multiplex PCR, was used to amplify TCRbeta CDR3 regions from genomic DNA. For the original study's pipeline: Nucleated cell counts per sample were estimated from amplification of reference gene primers within the assay. To quantify the absolute abundance of each unique TCRbeta CDR3 rearrangement, sequence reads were collapsed and filtered. For each sample, productive Simpson clonality was calculated as the square root of Simpson's diversity index over productive rearrangements. Not all clones reach the TCRdb copy of this immuneACCESS table, which keeps in-frame sequences only. Checked studies attribute under half of the gap to unresolved V genes and leave the rest unexplained. V, J and clone size are those of that table, while D and trimming were read from the DNA. In all, the sample holds about 170,000 clones, and roughly 86% of those were seen once. The top ten constitute roughly 7% of the sample.

The collaborating institutions used their own protocols to collect whole blood in K2EDTA tubes. Collaborator samples were shipped for TCRbeta analysis as frozen whole blood, isolated PBMCs, or DNA extracted from either sample type. This sequence was found in a woman at least 80 years old in a cohort sampled during active or convalescent COVID-19. The sequenced sample consisted of peripheral blood. This chain is built from TRBV2 and TRBJ1-2, with the D gene uncertain. At the DNA level, the sequence is TGTGCCAGCAGTGAATCTGGCATCGGGTATGGCTACACCTTC. Its protein product is CASSESGIGYGYTF.